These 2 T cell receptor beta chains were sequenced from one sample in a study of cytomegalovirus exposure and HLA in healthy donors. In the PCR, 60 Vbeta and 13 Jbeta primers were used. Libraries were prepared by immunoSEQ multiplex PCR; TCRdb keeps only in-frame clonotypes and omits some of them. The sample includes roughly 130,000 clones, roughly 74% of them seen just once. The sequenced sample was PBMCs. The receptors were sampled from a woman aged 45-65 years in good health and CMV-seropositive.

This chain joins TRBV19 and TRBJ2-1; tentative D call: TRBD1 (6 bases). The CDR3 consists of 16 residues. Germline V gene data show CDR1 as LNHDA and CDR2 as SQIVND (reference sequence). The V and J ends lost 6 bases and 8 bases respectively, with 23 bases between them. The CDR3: CASSGRGEVSRDEQFF. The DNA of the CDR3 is TGTGCCAGTAGCGGCAGGGGAGAGGTCAGCCGGGATGAGCAGTTCTTC.

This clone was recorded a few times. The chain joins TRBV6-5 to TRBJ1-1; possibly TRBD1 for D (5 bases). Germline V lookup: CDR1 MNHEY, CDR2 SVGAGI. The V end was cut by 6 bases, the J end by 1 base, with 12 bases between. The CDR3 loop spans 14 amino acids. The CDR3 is CASREGRGNTEAFF. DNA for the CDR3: TGTGCCAGCAGGGAAGGGAGGGGGAACACTGAAGCTTTCTTT.